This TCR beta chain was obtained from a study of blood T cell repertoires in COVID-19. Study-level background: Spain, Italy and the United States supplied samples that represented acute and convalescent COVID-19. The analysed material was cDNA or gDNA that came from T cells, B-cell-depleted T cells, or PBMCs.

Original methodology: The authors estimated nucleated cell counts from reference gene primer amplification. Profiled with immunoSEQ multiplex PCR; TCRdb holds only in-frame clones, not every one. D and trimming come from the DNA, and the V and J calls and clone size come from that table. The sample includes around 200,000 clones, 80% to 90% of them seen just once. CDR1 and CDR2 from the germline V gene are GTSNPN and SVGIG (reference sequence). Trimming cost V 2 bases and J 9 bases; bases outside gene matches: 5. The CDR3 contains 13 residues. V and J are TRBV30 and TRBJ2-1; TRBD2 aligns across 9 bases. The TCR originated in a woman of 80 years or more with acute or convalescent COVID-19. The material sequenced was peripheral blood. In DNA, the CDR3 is TGTGCCTGGAGTCAGCGGGAGGAGGGTGAGCAGTTCTTC. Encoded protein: CAWSQREEGEQFF.